The clone carrying this T cell receptor delta chain appeared a few times. Antigen: not known. Alphabeta T cells were depleted, then CD3+ Vdelta1+ Vdelta2- thymocytes were FACS-sorted. Sorted Vdelta1+ thymocytes were roughly 96% to 99.6% pure. V gave up 2 bases and J gave up 8 bases, with 21 bases separating them. This CDR3 is 16 amino acids long. The V gene's germline CDR1 is TSWWSYY and CDR2 QGS. The sample belongs to a study of Vδ1+ human thymocytes. Extracted RNA was reverse transcribed into cDNA. The CDR3 regions were amplified by multiplex PCR from V-gene primers to a constant-region primer. TCRdb ran CATT on the multiplex PCR reads. The top ten hold about 0.38% of the sample, which has about 50,000 delta-chain clones, more than 12% seen once. Overall study findings and caveats: Thymic TRG and TRD repertoires appeared highly polyclonal. Roughly 22% of thymic delta-chain sequences were Vdelta2, with few Vdelta3, unlike blood Vdelta1+ controls. Many TRG clonotypes were shared between donors; TRD repertoires were essentially private.

The receptor was derived from a girl under three years old who had congenital heart surgery. The J gene is TRDJ1, the V gene TRDV1; possible D gene TRDD3, 6 bases. The sample taken for sequencing was Vdelta1+ gamma-delta thymocytes from the thymus. The subset here: FACS-sorted CD3+ TCRalphabeta- TCRVdelta1+ TCRVdelta2- thymocytes. CDR3 region: CALGEGGTLARRKLIF. CDR3 nucleotides: TGTGCTCTTGGGGAAGGGGGGACTTTAGCACGACGCAAACTCATCTTT.